These T cell receptor beta chains were read from a single sample in a study of T cell changes during pregnancy in multiple sclerosis. Clones were sequenced by immunoSEQ multiplex PCR, and TCRdb holds only the in-frame ones, with some missing. The profile covers some 64,000 clones, with under 95% appearing a single time and about 3.1% taken by the ten largest. The sequenced sample was peripheral blood, obtained in the first trimester of pregnancy. These receptors all come from a female donor in good health, enrolled as a control in a pregnancy study. The CDR3 runs from the conserved cysteine through the conserved F or W. A D gene is named only where the DNA matches it firmly. The size of a clone is reported for some rows only, either as once, few or many, or as a class for expanded clones.

J | V | size | D | DNA | CDR3
TRBJ2-2 | TRBV19 | - | - | TGTGCCAGTAGTATTAGCCTTTGGACCGGGGAGCTGTTTTTT | CASSISLWTGELFF
TRBJ2-1 | TRBV7-3 | - | TRBD2 | TGTGCCAGCAGCTTAGGCGGGAGATCCTACAATGAGCAGTTCTTC | CASSLGGRSYNEQFF
TRBJ2-7 | TRBV28 | - | - | TGTGCCAGCAGCCATGTCGACTTGCGTTCCTACGAGCAGTACTTC | CASSHVDLRSYEQYF
TRBJ2-1 | TRBV5-1 | once | - | TGCGCCAGCAGCTTGAGTAGAGAGGGCAATGAGCAGTTCTTC | CASSLSREGNEQFF
TRBJ1-1 | TRBV4-2 | few | - | TGTGCCAGCAGCGAAAGTCAGGCGTACACTGAAGCTTTCTTT | CASSESQAYTEAFF
TRBJ1-6 | TRBV21-1 | - | - | TGTGCCAGCAGCGCACAAGCGACAGTTCCAAATTCACCCCTCCACTTT | CASSAQATVPNSPLHF
TRBJ1-2 | TRBV10-3 | - | TRBD1 | TGTGCCATCAGTGAGTCTACCGGGACAGGGTCTATCGGCTACACCTTC | CAISESTGTGSIGYTF
TRBJ2-2 | TRBV4-2 | - | TRBD2 | TGTGCCAGCAGCCCCCGGACTAGCGGGTCCACCGGGGAGCTGTTTTTT | CASSPRTSGSTGELFF
TRBJ2-5 | TRBV10-3 | - | TRBD1 | TGTGCCATCAGTGGGGACAGGGGTGAGACCCAGTACTTC | CAISGDRGETQYF
TRBJ2-1 | TRBV7-2 | - | TRBD1 | TGTGCCAGCAGCCCGAACAGGGGGGAGCAGTTCTTC | CASSPNRGEQFF
TRBJ2-3 | TRBV6-4 | - | - | TGTGCCAGCAAGGGGGACGGACTCACAGATACGCAGTATTTT | CASKGDGLTDTQYF
TRBJ2-4 | TRBV6-1 | - | - | TGTGCCAGCAGTGACCCAGACAGAAACATTCAGTACTTC | CASSDPDRNIQYF
TRBJ2-2 | TRBV18 | - | - | TGTGCCAGCTCACCACGCGATTCCGGGACCGGGGAGCTGTTTTTT | CASSPRDSGTGELFF
TRBJ1-3 | TRBV6-5 | - | - | TGTGCCAGCAGTCACAGGGTAGAAGGTGGAAACACCATATATTTT | CASSHRVEGGNTIYF
TRBJ2-7 | TRBV7-9 | - | TRBD1 | TGTGCCAGCAGCTTTTCGGACAGGGTAGGCAACGAGCAGTACTTC | CASSFSDRVGNEQYF
TRBJ2-1 | TRBV4-1 | - | - | TGCGCCAGCAGCCAAGTCTTGGGTCGGACAGAGGTCAACAATGAGCAGTTCTTC | CASSQVLGRTEVNNEQFF
TRBJ1-2 | TRBV28 | - | - | TGTGCCAGCAATTCAGTGGACTATGGCTACACCTTC | CASNSVDYGYTF
TRBJ2-1 | TRBV7-3 | - | TRBD1 | TGTGCCAGCAGCTGGGACAGGGGTTCCTACAATGAGCAGTTCTTC | CASSWDRGSYNEQFF
TRBJ2-3 | TRBV7-8 | - | TRBD1 | TGTGCCAGCAGACAACAGGGGGCGATAGCAGATACGCAGTATTTT | CASRQQGAIADTQYF
TRBJ2-3 | TRBV7-2 | - | TRBD2 | TGTGCCAGCAGCCAACTAGCGGGGGGGAGCACAGATACGCAGTATTTT | CASSQLAGGSTDTQYF
TRBJ1-1 | TRBV28 | once | TRBD1 | TGTGCCAGCAGGAGTAACAGGGGGCTGAACACTGAAGCTTTCTTT | CASRSNRGLNTEAFF
TRBJ2-3 | TRBV30 | - | - | TGTGCCTGGAGTTTCTCAGGCAGGCCCACAGATACGCAGTATTTT | CAWSFSGRPTDTQYF
TRBJ2-1 | TRBV18 | - | TRBD1 | TGTGCCAGCTCACTACTCCGGGACAGGGGCGACAATGAGCAGTTCTTC | CASSLLRDRGDNEQFF
TRBJ2-2 | TRBV5-1 | once | - | TGCGCCAGCAGCTTACCTCCGGCAGGGGAATTCGCCGGGGAGCTGTTTTTT | CASSLPPAGEFAGELFF
TRBJ2-1 | TRBV2 | - | TRBD2 | TGTGCCAGCACAGCTAGCGGGAATGAGCAGTTCTTC | CASTASGNEQFF
TRBJ1-6 | TRBV7-9 | - | TRBD1 | TGTGCCAGCAGCTCGGGGACAGGGGATAGTTCACCCCTCCACTTT | CASSSGTGDSSPLHF